This T cell receptor beta chain was captured in a study of blood T cell repertoires in COVID-19. Cohort 3 recovered donors had two negative PCRs, clearance, or symptom resolution. Germline V gene sequence: CDR1 LNHDA, CDR2 SQIVND (reference sequence). CDR3 length equals 15 residues. After removal of 1 base from V and 4 bases from J, the junction contained 5 bases not matched to a gene. TCRdb's table, derived via immunoSEQ multiplex PCR, lists solely in-frame clones and lacks some. The top ten clones hold roughly 9.1% of a sample with 150,000 to 200,000 clones, more than 70% of them seen once. There are a few counts of this clone.

The origin of this receptor is a young woman who had recovered from COVID-19. The chain has TRBV19 and TRBJ2-7, with 9 bases aligning to TRBD2. Sequenced: PBMCs or T cells enriched from blood (not recorded which). The chain's CDR3 is CASSIGASGKYEQYF. The CDR3 DNA sequence: TGTGCCAGTAGTATAGGGGCTAGCGGGAAATACGAGCAGTACTTC.